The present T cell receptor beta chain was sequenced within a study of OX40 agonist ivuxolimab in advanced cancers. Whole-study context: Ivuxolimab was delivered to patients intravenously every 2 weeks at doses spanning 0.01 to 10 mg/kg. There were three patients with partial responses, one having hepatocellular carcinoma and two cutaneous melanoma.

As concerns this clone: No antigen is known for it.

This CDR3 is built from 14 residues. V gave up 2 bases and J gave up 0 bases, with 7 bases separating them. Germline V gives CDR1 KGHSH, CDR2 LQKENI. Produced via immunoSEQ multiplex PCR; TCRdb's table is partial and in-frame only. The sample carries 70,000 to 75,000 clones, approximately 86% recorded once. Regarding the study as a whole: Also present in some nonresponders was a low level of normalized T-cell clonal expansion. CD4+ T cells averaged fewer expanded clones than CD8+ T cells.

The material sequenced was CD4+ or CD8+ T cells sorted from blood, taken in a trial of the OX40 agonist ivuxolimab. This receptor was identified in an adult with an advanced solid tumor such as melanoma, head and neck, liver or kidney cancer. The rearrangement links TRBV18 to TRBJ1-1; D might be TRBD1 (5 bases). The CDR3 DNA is TGTGCCAGCTCACCAGACAGCCTGAACACTGAAGCTTTCTTT. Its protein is CASSPDSLNTEAFF.